Each of the 18 T cell receptor beta chains below was sequenced from the same sample in a study of CD8+ T cells in alopecia areata. In each case, RNA was isolated and then reverse transcribed into cDNA as the sequencing template. TCRdb's table, derived via immunoSEQ multiplex PCR, lists solely in-frame clones and lacks some. The sample contains under 3,500 clones, none occurring once; about 40% lies in the top ten. Material for sequencing was lesional skin. These receptors came from a C3H/HeJ mouse with alopecia areata. This line is of MHC haplotype H2-k.

Regarding this clone: Gene and germline names: mouse. Read coverage stops 4 residues before the CDR3 terminus; the germline J gene supplies the remainder. V is TRBV13-2 and J is TRBJ1-2; 9 bases are shared with TRBD1. CDR3 length: 12 amino acids. Germline V lookup: CDR1 NNHNN, CDR2 SYGAGS (reference sequence). Partial CDR3 DNA: TGTGCCAGCACCCGGACAGGGGTC. As protein: CASTRTGV. The entire CDR3 is CASTRTGVDYTF.

This clone was found many times. Each gene name is a mouse one. The read ends 4 residues early relative to the CDR3; the germline J gene fills the gap. V gene TRBV13-2 combines with J gene TRBJ2-5, with TRBD1 matching 10 bases. This CDR3 comprises 13 residues. Per the germline V gene, CDR1 is NNHNN and CDR2 is SYGAGS (reference sequence). CDR3 protein: CASGDRGRDTQYF. The covered CDR3 bases are TGTGCCAGCGGAGACAGGGGGCGTGAC.

This clone was counted many times. Genes and germline are mouse. The read halts 4 residues ahead of the CDR3 end, with the missing end drawn from the germline J gene. The rearrangement uses TRBV16 and TRBJ2-4; 10 nucleotides line up with TRBD2. This CDR3 contains 18 residues. The germline V gene has CDR1 SGHSA and CDR2 FRNQAP. Unmatched junction bases numbered 9, after V lost 0 bases and J lost 3 bases. CDR3 protein: CASSLDFTWGGAQNTLYF. CDR3 DNA, as far as it was read: TGTGCAAGCAGCTTAGATTTCACCTGGGGGGGCGCCCAAAAC.

Many counts were recorded for this clone. The listed genes are named as in mouse. Coverage ceases 4 residues before the CDR3 finishes, and the germline J gene fills in the end. This rearrangement joins TRBV19 to TRBJ2-1; tentatively, D is TRBD2 (7 bases). The CDR3 is 15 amino acids. Germline CDR1 is FNHDT and CDR2 is SITEND (reference sequence). V was clipped by 0 bases and J by 3 bases, with 10 bases between them. The CDR3 protein is CASSIVGGLYAEQFF. The sequenced CDR3 bases are TGTGCCAGCAGTATAGTTGGGGGGCTCTATGCT. The full variable domain, completed using reference TRBV19 and TRBJ2-1, is GGIITQTPKFLIGQEGQKLTLKCQQNFNHDTMYWYRQDSGKGLRLIYYSITENDLQKGDLSEGYDASREKKSSFSLTVTSAQKNEMAVFLCASSIVGGLYAEQFFGPGTRLTVL.

This clone is medium-sized in the sample. Gene names refer to mouse genes. The read ends 4 residues early relative to the CDR3; the germline J gene fills the gap. This chain joins TRBV13-3 and TRBJ2-1; 9 nucleotides align to TRBD2. This CDR3 region has 15 residues. J lost 1 base, V lost 4 bases, and 3 bases had no gene match. Germline V gives CDR1 NNHDY, CDR2 SYVADS. This CDR3 reads CASSSDWGNYAEQFF. The sequenced CDR3 bases are TGTGCCAGCAGTTCCGACTGGGGGAACTATGCT.

Concerning this clone itself: Mouse germline and gene names are used. The read terminates 4 residues ahead of where the CDR3 ends, so the germline J gene completes it. The genes are TRBV13-1 and TRBJ1-1; weak D call: TRBD1 (5 bases). V was cut by 6 bases and J by 4 bases, with 10 bases left in between. The CDR3 contains 12 residues. In germline, CDR1 is NSHNY, CDR2 SYGAGN. The CDR3 sequence is CASKGRGTEVFF. The sequenced part of the CDR3 DNA is TGTGCCAGCAAGGGGAGGGGCACA.

This clone turned up a few times. These gene names are mouse names. The sequence runs out 4 residues before the end of the CDR3; the remainder is reconstructed from the germline J gene. This chain uses TRBV16 with TRBJ1-4; TRBD1 aligns across 8 bases. This CDR3 is built from 16 residues. The ends lost 2 bases at V and 4 bases at J; junction bases unmatched: 6. The V gene's germline CDR1 is SGHSA and CDR2 FRNQAP. The CDR3 sequence: CASSLTPTGVNERLFF. The covered CDR3 bases are TGTGCAAGCAGCTTAACCCCGACAGGGGTCAACGAA.

This clone was observed a handful of times. Gene names and germline match the mouse. The read stops 4 residues short of the end of the CDR3; the missing end is completed from the germline J gene. V usage is TRBV13-1 and J usage is TRBJ2-7; 12 nucleotides align to TRBD1. CDR1 NSHNY and CDR2 SYGAGN come from the germline V gene. The CDR3 covers 14 residues. The CDR3 DNA, read in part, is TGTGCCAGCAGTTTCGGGACAGGGGGCAAT. This translates into CASSFGTGGN. The whole CDR3 sequence is CASSFGTGGNEQYF.

In its sample, this clone was seen a few times. Germline and genes here are mouse. The sequenced fragment ends 4 residues before the CDR3 boundary, so the rest is inferred from the germline J gene. This chain uses TRBV19 with TRBJ2-3; 11 bases are shared with TRBD2. Germline CDR1 is FNHDT and CDR2 is SITEND (reference sequence). J gave up 1 base and V 4 bases, and 2 bases lay outside the gene matches. The CDR3 runs to 15 residues. CDR3 protein: CASSGTGGRAETLYF. The part of the CDR3 DNA that was read is TGTGCCAGCAGTGGGACTGGGGGTCGTGCAGAA.

On this clone: The translated DNA and TCRdb's protein are not identical at residue 13; the protein here was translated from the DNA. A far larger clone is off by one base, so a read error is likely. The genes are named according to mouse. Sequencing ends 3 residues short of the CDR3 end; the germline J gene provides the rest. This chain connects TRBV5 to TRBJ1-3, with a tentative D call TRBD1 (5 bases). Germline V gene data show CDR1 as LGHNA and CDR2 as YNLKQL (reference sequence). V lost 1 base and J 3 bases, leaving 13 bases between the germline ends. CDR3 length: 16 residues. CDR3 bases read: TGTGCCAGCAGCCAAGGGGACTGGATTTATGGAAATACG. This sequence encodes CASSQGDWIYGNT. The CDR3 reads in full as CASSQGDWIYGNTLYF.

This clone appeared many times. Gene names and germline match the mouse. The sequenced fragment ends 4 residues before the CDR3 boundary, so the rest is inferred from the germline J gene. The rearrangement links TRBV13-2 to TRBJ1-1, with D possibly matching TRBD1 (5 bases). Germline CDR1 is NNHNN and CDR2 is SYGAGS (reference sequence). The CDR3 has 12 residues. CDR3 DNA (partial): TGTGCCAGCGGCGAGACAGTAACA. Protein product: CASGETVT. From start to end, the CDR3 is CASGETVTEVFF.

This clone was observed many times. These gene names are mouse names. The read ends 4 residues early relative to the CDR3; the germline J gene fills the gap. J is TRBJ2-5 and V is TRBV13-3, with 7 bases identical to TRBD1. Germline CDR1 NNHDY, CDR2 SYVADS. CDR3 length equals 13 residues. CDR3 in amino acids: CASSPGQPDTQYF. The DNA read from the CDR3 is TGTGCCAGCAGCCCGGGACAGCCCGAC.

This clone came up many times. At residue 13, TCRdb's protein disagrees with the DNA translation; the protein shown here derives from the DNA. Gene names and germline refer to mouse. The read comes to an end 3 residues before the CDR3 does, leaving the germline J gene to fill in the end. This chain connects TRBV19 to TRBJ1-6, with 10 nucleotides matching TRBD1. TRBJ1-6 is flagged as an ORF with uncertain function. CDR3 length equals 16 residues. V dropped 3 bases and J dropped 4; count of bases not matched to a gene: 4. Germline loops: CDR1 FNHDT, CDR2 SITEND (reference sequence). The part of the CDR3 DNA that was read is TGTGCCAGCAGTAACCGGGACAGGGGATATAATTCGCCC. Amino acids: CASSNRDRGYNSP. The entire CDR3 protein reads CASSNRDRGYNSPLYF.

This clone has at least ten counts. Gene names are the mouse ones. The CDR3 end is not reached by the read, which stops 4 residues before it; the germline J gene fills it in. The chain recombines TRBV19 with TRBJ1-2; tentatively, D is TRBD1 (6 bases). V was shortened by 5 bases and J by 0 bases, with 11 bases between the two germline ends. The CDR3 spans 14 residues. Germline CDR1 and CDR2: FNHDT and SITEND (reference sequence). This chain's CDR3 is CASRGDTANSDYTF. The sequenced CDR3 bases are TGTGCCAGCAGAGGGGACACCGCAAACTCC.

In its sample, this clone ranks as large. At residue 10, the TCRdb protein and translated DNA are inconsistent; the protein given comes from the DNA. Mouse gene names and germline throughout. The read terminates 3 residues ahead of where the CDR3 ends, so the germline J gene completes it. The chain links TRBV26 to TRBJ1-6; D possibly corresponds to TRBD1 (6 bases). TRBJ1-6 is an open reading frame, and its role is uncertain. Trimming removed 2 bases from V and 7 bases from J, with 6 bases in between. Per the germline V gene, CDR1 is KGHPV and CDR2 is FQNQEV (reference sequence). The CDR3 totals 13 residues. CDR3 bases read: TGTGCCAGCAGTCTGACAGGGAATTCGCCC. Its translation: CASSLTGNSP. The entire CDR3 protein reads CASSLTGNSPLYF.

On this clone itself: Gene names denote mouse genes. The read ends 4 residues early relative to the CDR3; the germline J gene fills the gap. V and J are TRBV13-1 and TRBJ2-2, with 7 bases matching TRBD1. The V segment lost 4 bases and the J segment 4 bases; nucleotides outside the gene matches: 10. Germline V gene lookup returns CDR1 NSHNY and CDR2 SYGAGN. This CDR3 has 16 residues. The sequenced CDR3 bases are TGTGCCAGCAGTATAGGGGACAGAGAAGGCACCGGG. Translation: CASSIGDREGTG. The complete CDR3 sequence is CASSIGDREGTGQLYF.

This clone was counted many times. Gene labels here are mouse ones. Sequencing ends 4 residues short of the CDR3 end; the germline J gene provides the rest. V usage is TRBV12-2 and J usage is TRBJ2-1; tentatively, D is TRBD1 (6 bases). Germline lookup yields CDR1 SGHLS and CDR2 HYDKME. CDR3 size: 14 residues. V was trimmed by 4 bases and J by 4 bases, leaving 13 bases between them. This CDR3 is CASSRPRGYAEQFF. The CDR3 bases that were read are TGTGCCAGCTCCCGTCCCAGGGGATATGCT.

Within the sample, this clone is medium-sized. Mouse gene names apply. The read ends 4 residues shy of where the CDR3 ends; the end is completed using the germline J gene. The chain uses TRBV31 and TRBJ1-2, with 8 bases fitting TRBD1. With 1 base clipped from V and 4 bases from J, the junction kept 8 bases outside the gene matches. The CDR3 sequence is 15 residues long. The germline V gene has CDR1 GKSSPN and CDR2 SITVG. CDR3 DNA, as far as it was read: TGTGCCTGGAGTCCCCTGGACAGGGACGGCTCC. Its translation is CAWSPLDRDGS. The full CDR3 sequence reads CAWSPLDRDGSDYTF. The full variable domain, with the rest looked up from reference TRBV31 and TRBJ1-2, is AQTIHQWPVAEIKAVGSPLSLGCTIKGKSSPNLYWYWQATGGTLQQLFYSITVGQVESVVQLNLSASRPKDDQFILSTEKLLLSHSGFYLCAWSPLDRDGSDYTFGSGTRLLVI.